One and the same sample provided the 18 T cell receptor beta chains below, sequenced in a study of tumor-infiltrating lymphocytes in primary liver carcinoma. Taking roughly 18-32 mg of unsorted bulk tissue, the authors co-extracted RNA and DNA. Total RNA (roughly 540 ng) served as template for TCR beta cDNA synthesis primed by a constant-region primer. Each TCR beta library was derived from three nested multiplex PCR rounds that employed slightly modified ARM-PCR. TRBV1-TRBV30 forward primers and a C-beta reverse primer were used in the first two PCR rounds, which each ran for approximately 11 cycles. TCRdb re-called the multiplex PCR reads through MiXCR, storing one row per CDR3 protein. The sample lists tens of thousands of distinct CDR3 sequences, about 68% occurring once. Sequenced sample: liver tumor tissue from sampling region 3. The subset: tumor region T3, left-lateral pole. These receptors were taken from a man aged 40-49 years with primary liver carcinoma and hepatitis B virus infection.

Regarding this clonotype: This clone may be a read error of a much larger clone one base away. The CDR3 DNA reads TGTGCCAGCGGTGCTCCGCAGCGGGGCCAAGCAGATACGCAGTATTTT. Amino acids: CASGAPQRGQADTQYF. The chain is built from TRBV28 and TRBJ2-3; 7 nucleotides match TRBD2. The V segment lost 8 bases and the J segment 4 bases; nucleotides outside the gene matches: 15. Germline V gene sequence: CDR1 MDHEN, CDR2 SYDVKM. This CDR3 spans 16 amino acids.

Regarding this clonotype: The junction differs from germline at one of its ends, possibly a read error. The chain recombines TRBV4-2 with TRBJ2-5, with unresolved D. The CDR3 length is 19 residues. Germline assignment: CDR1 LGHNA and CDR2 YNFKEQ. In DNA form, the CDR3 reads TGTGCCAGCAGCCGGACCTGGTCCTCAACAGAAGCTACTGGAAAGACGCAGTACTTC. Its protein product is CASSRTWSSTEATGKTQYF.

On this clonotype itself: The junction and the germline gene differ at one end; a read error may be behind it. V and J are TRBV7-3 and TRBJ2-1, with 7 bases lining up with TRBD2. The CDR3 is made up of 20 amino acids. CDR1 is SGHTA, CDR2 FQGTGA, per germline. CDR3 in amino acids: CASSLRGELAEYSSYNEQLF. CDR3 bases: TGTGCCAGCAGCTTAAGGGGCGAGCTAGCGGAATACAGCTCCTACAATGAGCAGTTATTC. The complete variable domain, with remaining parts taken from reference TRBV7-3 and TRBJ2-1, reads GAGVSQTPSNKVTEKGKYVELRCDPISGHTALYWYRQSLGQGPEFLIYFQGTGAADDSGLPNDRFFAVRPEGSVSTLKIQRTERGDSAVYLCASSLRGELAEYSSYNEQLFGPGTRLTVL.

As regards this clonotype: The CDR3 carries no conserved terminal phenylalanine or tryptophan, so it likely arises from a read error. The rearrangement uses TRBV10-3 and TRBJ2-7; 7 bases map to TRBD1. Per germline, CDR1 ENHRY and CDR2 SYGVKD. The CDR3 sequence is 14 residues long. The V gene end was trimmed by 5 bases and the J gene end by 5 bases; junction bases not matched to a gene: 9. The CDR3 sequence is CAISPRAQGNEQYY. The CDR3 DNA reads as TGTGCCATCAGTCCTAGGGCACAGGGGAACGAGCAGTACTAC.

This clonotype was recorded many times. The chain carries TRBV6-5 and TRBJ1-2; D gene uncertain. Germline CDR1 and CDR2: MNHEY and SVGAGI. V dropped 6 bases and J dropped 2 bases, with 16 bases sitting between them. This CDR3 comprises 15 residues. Written as DNA, the CDR3 is TGTGCCAGCAGAGATCCCGTGAAGAGGAACTATGGCTACACCTTC. The encoded protein is CASRDPVKRNYGYTF.

A word on this clonotype: One end of the junction varies from germline; a read error may be responsible. The chain is built from TRBV12-5 and TRBJ2-2, with D perhaps given as TRBD1 or TRBD2 (5 bases each). CDR3 length: 16 residues. Germline assignment: CDR1 LGHNT and CDR2 FRNRAP. CDR3 residues: CASGPRGSSNTGELFF. The CDR3 nucleotides read TGTGCTAGTGGTCCCCGGGGCAGCTCGAACACCGGGGAGCTGTTCTTT.

This rearrangement joins TRBV4-2 to TRBJ2-7; D gene unclear. The ends were cut back, 4 bases at V and 6 bases at J, with 19 bases in the middle. The germline V gene encodes CDR1 LGHNA and CDR2 YNFKEQ. This CDR3 is built from 15 residues. CDR3 residues: CASSLSCDKGSEQYF. CDR3 nucleotide sequence: TGTGCCAGCAGCCTCTCTTGCGACAAGGGTAGCGAGCAGTACTTC.

This clonotype occurred once. The CDR3 ends on some other residue instead of the conserved phenylalanine or tryptophan, so this is likely a read error. The chain joins TRBV11-2 to TRBJ2-7, with TRBD2 matching 8 bases. The CDR3 is 15 residues long. Germline assignment: CDR1 SGHAT and CDR2 FQNNGV. DNA for the CDR3: TGTGCTAGCAGCCTATATTCGGGAGGGGGCTACGAGCAGTACTCC. Translation: CASSLYSGGGYEQYS.

On this clonotype: Compared with germline, one end of the junction differs, possibly owing to a read error. This chain uses TRBV4-1 with TRBJ2-3, with D perhaps TRBD2 (6 bases). There are 16 residues in the CDR3. Germline CDR1 is MGHRA and CDR2 is YSYEKL. The CDR3 nucleotides read TGCACCAGCAGCCCAGAGGCGGGGATAAGTACAGATACGCAGTATTTT. Amino acids: CTSSPEAGISTDTQYF.

This clonotype occurred once. The chain couples TRBV5-5 to TRBJ2-3, with D possibly being TRBD2 (6 bases). The CDR3 is 15 amino acids. V lost 3 bases to trimming and J lost 5 bases, with 16 bases between them. Germline V gene sequence: CDR1 SGHKS, CDR2 YYEKEE (reference sequence). The CDR3 reads CASSSTRGYIDTQYF. CDR3 nucleotide sequence: TGTGCCAGCAGCTCGACTAGAGGCTACATAGATACGCAGTATTTT.

A remark on this clonotype: No conserved phenylalanine or tryptophan is present at the end of the CDR3, so a read error is the likely explanation. The limits of the CDR3 on the DNA are not certain, so only TCRdb's listed CDR3 is given. J is TRBJ2-7 and V is TRBV11-2; no DNA check was done on the table's D call, TRBD1. The CDR3 is 15 residues long, counting both termini. CDR1 is SGHAT and CDR2 is FQNNGV in the germline V gene. CDR3 residues: CASSPTGGRRYEQYI.

Note on this clonotype: One junction end does not reproduce the germline sequence, and a read error may be involved. The chain uses TRBV4-1 and TRBJ2-2, with D perhaps TRBD1 or TRBD2 (5 bases each). Germline assignment: CDR1 MGHRA and CDR2 YSYEKL. CDR3 size: 14 residues. The CDR3 spells CASSQGSGAGEPFF. The DNA for the CDR3 is TGCGCCAGCAGCCAAGGCAGTGGGGCCGGGGAGCCGTTTTTT.

In regard to this clonotype: One end of the junction does not line up with germline, which may come from a read error. The chain couples TRBV29-1 to TRBJ2-1; 9 positions match TRBD2. The CDR3 runs to 16 residues. CDR1 is SQVTM and CDR2 is ANQGSEA in the germline V gene. In DNA form, the CDR3 reads TGCAGCGTTGAAGATTTTAGACTAGCGGTCAACAATGAGCAGCCCTTC. It is translated as CSVEDFRLAVNNEQPF.

This clonotype has more than one count but fewer than ten. The chain couples TRBV2 to TRBJ1-2; 7 bases are shared with TRBD1. The CDR3 covers 15 residues. The V segment lost 1 base and the J segment 8 bases; nucleotides outside the gene matches: 10. Per the germline V gene, CDR1 is SNHLY and CDR2 is FYNNEI. The CDR3 sequence is CASSEVQGTERGYTF. The DNA for the CDR3 is TGTGCCAGCAGTGAAGTACAGGGGACGGAGAGGGGCTACACCTTC.

In its sample, this clonotype was seen once. A much bigger clone sits one base away, suggesting this may be a read error. This chain links TRBV5-1 with TRBJ2-3; 9 bases are shared with TRBD1. CDR1 and CDR2 (germline): SGHRS, YFSETQ. The CDR3 totals 17 residues. The CDR3 coding sequence is TGCGCCAACAGCTATGGGACAGGGAGAGGTAGGACAGATACGCAGTATTTT. This gives the protein CANSYGTGRGRTDTQYF.

The chain employs TRBV20-1 and TRBJ2-2; D not resolved. V gave up 5 bases and J gave up 7 bases, with 14 bases separating them. Germline lookup yields CDR1 DFQATT and CDR2 SNEGSKA (reference sequence). The length of the CDR3 is 13 residues. This CDR3 is CSARPPGGGELFF. CDR3 DNA sequence: TGCAGTGCTCGCCCCCCGGGCGGCGGGGAGCTGTTTTTT.

To note about this clonotype: One junction end does not reproduce the germline sequence, and a read error may be involved. The V call is TRBV10-3, the J call TRBJ2-7, with D tentatively TRBD2 (5 bases). Germline V gene data show CDR1 as ENHRY and CDR2 as SYGVKD. The CDR3 has 13 residues. Here the CDR3 reads CDIGESGSYEQYF. DNA for the CDR3: TGTGACATCGGGGAATCGGGGTCCTACGAGCAGTACTTC.

The gene calls are TRBV7-9 and TRBJ1-6; D uncertain. Deletions cut 5 bases from V and 8 bases from J, with 13 bases between. CDR3 size: 14 residues. Germline V gene sequence: CDR1 SEHNR, CDR2 FQNEAQ (reference sequence). CDR3 in DNA: TGTGCCAGCAGCATAAGCAGGAGATATTCACCCCTCCACTTT. Amino acids: CASSISRRYSPLHF.